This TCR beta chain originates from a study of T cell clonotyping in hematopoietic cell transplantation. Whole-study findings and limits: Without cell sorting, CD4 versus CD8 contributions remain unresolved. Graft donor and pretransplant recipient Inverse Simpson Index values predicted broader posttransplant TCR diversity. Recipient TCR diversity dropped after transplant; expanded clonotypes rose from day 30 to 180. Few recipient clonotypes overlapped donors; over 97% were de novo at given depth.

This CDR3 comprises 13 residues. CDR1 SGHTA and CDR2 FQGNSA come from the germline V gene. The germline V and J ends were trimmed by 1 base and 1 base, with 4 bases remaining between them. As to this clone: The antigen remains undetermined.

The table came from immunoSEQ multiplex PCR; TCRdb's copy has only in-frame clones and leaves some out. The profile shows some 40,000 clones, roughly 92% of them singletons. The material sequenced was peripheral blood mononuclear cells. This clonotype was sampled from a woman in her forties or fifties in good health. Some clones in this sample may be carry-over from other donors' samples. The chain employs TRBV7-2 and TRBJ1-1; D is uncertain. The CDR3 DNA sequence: TGTGCCAGCAGCTTAGACAGGAACACTGAAGCTTTCTTT. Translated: CASSLDRNTEAFF.